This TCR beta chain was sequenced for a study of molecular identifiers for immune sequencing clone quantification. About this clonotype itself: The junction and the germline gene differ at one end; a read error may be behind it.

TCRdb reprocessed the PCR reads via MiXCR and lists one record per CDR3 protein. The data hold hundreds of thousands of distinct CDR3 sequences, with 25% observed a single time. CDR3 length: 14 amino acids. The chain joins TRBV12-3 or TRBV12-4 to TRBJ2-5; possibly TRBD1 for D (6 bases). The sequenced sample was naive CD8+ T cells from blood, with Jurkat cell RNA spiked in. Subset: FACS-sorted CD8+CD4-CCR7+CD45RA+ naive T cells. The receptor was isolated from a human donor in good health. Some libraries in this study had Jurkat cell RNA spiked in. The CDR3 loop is CASSFSGGQETQHF. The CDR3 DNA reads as TGTGCCAGCAGTTTTTCTGGGGGCCAGGAGACCCAGCACTTC.